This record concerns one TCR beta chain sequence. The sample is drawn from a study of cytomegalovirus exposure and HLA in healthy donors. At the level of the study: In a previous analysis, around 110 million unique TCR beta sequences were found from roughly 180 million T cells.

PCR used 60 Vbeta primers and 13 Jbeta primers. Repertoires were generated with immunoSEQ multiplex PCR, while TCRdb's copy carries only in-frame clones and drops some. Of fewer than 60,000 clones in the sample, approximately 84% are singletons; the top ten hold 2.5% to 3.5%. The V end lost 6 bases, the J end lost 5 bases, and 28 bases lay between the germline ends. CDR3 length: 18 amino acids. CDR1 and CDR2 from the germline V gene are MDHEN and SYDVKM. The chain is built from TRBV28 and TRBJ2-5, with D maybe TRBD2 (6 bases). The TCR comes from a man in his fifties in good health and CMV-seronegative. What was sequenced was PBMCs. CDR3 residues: CASSSRHGTSPRGETQYF. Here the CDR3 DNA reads TGTGCCAGCAGCTCTAGGCACGGGACTTCGCCCCGCGGGGAGACCCAGTACTTC. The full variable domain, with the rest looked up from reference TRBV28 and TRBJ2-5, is DVKVTQSSRYLVKRTGEKVFLECVQDMDHENMFWYRQDPGLGLRLIYFSYDVKMKEKGDIPEGYSVSREKKERFSLILESASTNQTSMYLCASSSRHGTSPRGETQYFGPGTRLLVL.